This entry lists 26 T cell receptor beta chains sequenced from one sample in a study of blood T cell repertoires in COVID-19. The repertoire was sequenced with immunoSEQ multiplex PCR; TCRdb's copy has only in-frame clones and lacks some. The sample includes roughly 240,000 clones, 75% to 85% of them seen just once. The sequencing input was peripheral blood. The receptor source for this set is a man in his forties who had recovered from COVID-19.

J is TRBJ2-3 and V is TRBV9; TRBD2 aligns across 7 bases. The V and J ends lost 3 bases and 3 bases, in that order; junction bases with no gene match: 4. The germline gives CDR1 SGDLS, CDR2 YYNGEE. This CDR3 has 14 amino acids. CDR3 nucleotide sequence: TGTGCCAGCAGCGCGGGAGGTACGACAGATACGCAGTATTTT. Translation: CASSAGGTTDTQYF.

The rearrangement joins TRBV10-3 to TRBJ2-7; D remains ambiguous. This CDR3 is 14 amino acids long. Germline V CDR1 and CDR2: ENHRY, SYGVKD. The V and J ends lost 11 bases and 1 base respectively, with 18 bases between them. This chain's CDR3 is CASQSQQQSYEQYF. The CDR3 DNA reads TGTGCCTCCCAATCCCAACAGCAGTCCTACGAGCAGTACTTC.

J is TRBJ1-5 and V is TRBV10-2; D unresolved. The germline CDR1 and CDR2 sequences are WSHSY and SAAADI. This CDR3 comprises 14 residues. V lost 10 bases to trimming and J lost 2 bases, with 15 bases between them. This CDR3 is CATGPRGGNQPQHF. The CDR3 DNA sequence: TGCGCCACCGGTCCGAGAGGCGGCAATCAGCCCCAGCATTTT.

A few counts support this clone. CDR3 bases: TGCGCCAGCACTGAGCGGGAGGGTAGGTCCTACAATGAGCAGTTCTTC. It yields the protein CASTEREGRSYNEQFF. The chain is built from TRBV4-1 and TRBJ2-1; 10 nucleotides agree with TRBD2. V was pared by 7 bases and J by 1 base, with 7 bases of the junction left unmatched. Germline CDR1 reads MGHRA; CDR2 reads YSYEKL. This CDR3 region has 16 residues.

The chain employs TRBV4-3 and TRBJ2-3; 9 bases are a match to TRBD1. Germline V gene lookup returns CDR1 LGHNA and CDR2 YSLEER. Trimming removed 7 bases from V and 4 bases from J; junction bases left unmatched: 12. The CDR3 loop spans 16 amino acids. The CDR3 loop reads CASTEGQGQSADTQYF. The CDR3 bases are TGCGCCAGCACGGAGGGACAGGGCCAATCAGCAGATACGCAGTATTTT.

The chain combines TRBV12-3 or TRBV12-4 with TRBJ2-5; 7 bases match TRBD1. The CDR3 runs to 13 residues. J was trimmed by 5 bases and V by 6 bases; bases with no gene match: 6. The CDR3 region has the DNA TGTGCCAGCAGAGGGACAGTTGCGGAGACCCAGTACTTC. Protein product: CASRGTVAETQYF.

This sequence joins TRBV7-6 and TRBJ2-5, with 11 nucleotides matching TRBD2. Germline CDR1 reads SGHVS; CDR2 reads FNYEAQ. The junction had 7 bases not matched to a gene; V was cut back by 5 bases and J by 5 bases. CDR3 length: 15 residues. DNA of the CDR3: TGTGCCAGCAGCCTTAGCGGGGGGGCGTGGGAGACCCAGTACTTC. This encodes CASSLSGGAWETQYF.

The chain uses TRBV11-3 and TRBJ2-7; TRBD1 matches 8 bases. The J segment lost 6 bases and the V segment lost 6 bases, leaving 7 bases of the junction unmatched. From germline, CDR1 is SGHNT and CDR2 YENEEA. This CDR3 spans 13 amino acids. The CDR3 coding sequence is TGTGCCAGCAGGCCGACAGGGGTGGCCGAGCAGTACTTC. Translation gives CASRPTGVAEQYF.

The chain combines TRBV15 with TRBJ2-1; 7 bases agree with TRBD2. Per germline, CDR1 LNHNV and CDR2 YYDKDF (reference sequence). The CDR3 extends over 15 amino acids. V lost 1 base to trimming and J lost 10 bases; unmatched junction nucleotides: 10. The CDR3 loop is CATSRAGTTLGEQFF. In DNA form, the CDR3 reads TGTGCCACCAGCAGAGCGGGGACTACACTGGGGGAGCAGTTCTTC.

This rearrangement joins TRBV12-3 or TRBV12-4 to TRBJ2-1; TRBD2 is a possible D gene (6 bases). V shed 5 bases and J shed 15 bases, with 20 bases lying between them. The CDR3 extends over 13 amino acids. CDR3 region: CASSPPGLPRLFF. In DNA, the CDR3 is TGTGCCAGCAGTCCACCGGGACTCCCCCGACTGTTCTTC.

The chain's CDR3 is CASRPTGNYGYTF. DNA of the CDR3: TGTGCCAGCAGACCGACAGGGAACTATGGCTACACCTTC. The chain links TRBV6-5 to TRBJ1-2; TRBD1 agrees at 7 bases. With 6 bases clipped from V and 2 bases from J, the junction kept 3 bases outside the gene matches. The CDR3 has 13 residues. The germline gives CDR1 MNHEY, CDR2 SVGAGI.

V gene TRBV12-5 combines with J gene TRBJ2-1; the D gene is possibly TRBD2 (5 bases). Germline-derived CDR1 and CDR2 are LGHNT and FRNRAP. This CDR3 has 18 residues. V lost 0 bases, J lost 2 bases, and 17 bases lay in between. As DNA, the CDR3 is TGTGCTAGTGGTTTGGTAGTCCGGGGTCTACTTCCCTACAATGAGCAGTTCTTC. Protein product: CASGLVVRGLLPYNEQFF.

This chain joins TRBV5-4 and TRBJ2-1, with D perhaps TRBD1 (5 bases). The V end was cut by 2 bases, the J end by 6 bases, with 15 bases between. Germline V gene sequence: CDR1 SGHNT, CDR2 YYREEE (reference sequence). CDR3 size: 15 residues. The CDR3 nucleotides read TGTGCCAGCAGCTTTGAGGACATGGGTAGCAATGAGCAGTTCTTC. Translation gives CASSFEDMGSNEQFF.

The chain links TRBV18 to TRBJ1-1; D may be TRBD1 (5 bases). CDR1 and CDR2 from the germline V gene are KGHSH and LQKENI. The CDR3 is made up of 12 amino acids. V lost 3 bases and J 10 bases, leaving 12 bases between the germline ends. CDR3 amino acids: CASSPMTDRAFF. The CDR3 DNA sequence: TGTGCCAGCTCACCGATGACAGATCGAGCTTTCTTT.

V is TRBV7-2 and J is TRBJ2-6; tentatively, D is TRBD1 (6 bases). V lost 5 bases and J lost 0, with 20 bases in between. CDR1 is SGHTA, CDR2 FQGNSA, per germline. The CDR3 loop spans 19 amino acids. CDR3 sequence: CASSPTPGTLSSGANVLTF. The CDR3 bases are TGTGCCAGCAGCCCTACCCCCGGGACACTGAGCTCTGGGGCCAACGTCCTGACTTTC. The full variable domain, in which reference TRBV7-2 and TRBJ2-6 provide the parts outside the CDR3, is GAGVSQSPSNKVTEKGKDVELRCDPISGHTALYWYRQSLGQGLEFLIYFQGNSAPDKSGLPSDRFSAERTGGSVSTLTIQRTQQEDSAVYLCASSPTPGTLSSGANVLTFGAGSRLTVL.

The CDR3 protein is CASSPGLAGNTDTQYF. As DNA, the CDR3 is TGTGCCAGCAGCCCAGGACTAGCGGGGAACACAGATACGCAGTATTTT. The chain recombines TRBV7-6 with TRBJ2-3; 12 bases are shared with TRBD2. Losses at the gene ends were 5 bases for V and 2 bases for J; bases not matched to a gene: 5. The CDR3 runs 16 residues. Germline assignment: CDR1 SGHVS and CDR2 FNYEAQ.

This chain links TRBV7-2 with TRBJ2-3, with D unresolved. There are 15 residues in the CDR3. The ends were cut back, 5 bases at V and 0 bases at J, with 12 bases in the middle. Germline V CDR1 and CDR2: SGHTA, FQGNSA. CDR3 bases: TGTGCCAGCAGCGCCGGTGTAACTAGCACAGATACGCAGTATTTT. Translation: CASSAGVTSTDTQYF.

This clone was recorded only once. The chain uses TRBV6-2 or TRBV6-3 and TRBJ2-3; weak D call: TRBD1 (6 bases). The length of the CDR3 is 15 residues. Germline assignment: CDR1 MNHEY and CDR2 SVGEGT. Deletions cut 2 bases from V and 6 bases from J, with 15 bases between. CDR3 nucleotides: TGTGCCAGCAGTTACCAACAGGGAGCTAGGGATACGCAGTATTTT. This sequence encodes CASSYQQGARDTQYF.

The chain links TRBV19 to TRBJ2-3; no reliable D call. Trimming pared 7 bases from V and 0 bases from J, leaving 11 bases between. The germline CDR1 and CDR2 sequences are LNHDA and SQIVND (reference sequence). This CDR3 region has 14 residues. The CDR3 reads CASKSLTSTDTQYF. In nucleotides, the CDR3 is TGTGCCAGTAAATCGCTCACTAGCACAGATACGCAGTATTTT.

In this sample, this clone turned up a few times. The chain links TRBV2 to TRBJ1-3; D is possibly TRBD1 (5 bases). Trimming pared 2 bases from V and 4 bases from J, leaving 9 bases between. The CDR3 consists of 14 residues. CDR1 is SNHLY, CDR2 FYNNEI, per germline. As DNA, the CDR3 is TGTGCCAGCAGTGAACAAGGGGTCGGAAACACCATATATTTT. Its protein is CASSEQGVGNTIYF.

This clone showed up just once. The genes are TRBV6-6 and TRBJ1-4, with 8 bases that match TRBD1. The germline CDR1 and CDR2 sequences are MNHNY and SVGAGI (reference sequence). Germline trimming cut 5 bases from V and 8 bases from J; bases unmatched to any gene: 4. The CDR3 totals 13 residues. Here the CDR3 DNA reads TGTGCCAGCAGTCCGGGACAGGCCGAAAAACTGTTTTTT. This translates into CASSPGQAEKLFF.

The J gene is TRBJ2-7, the V gene TRBV6-7; perhaps TRBD1 as D (5 bases). TRBV6-7 is an ORF; its function is uncertain. CDR3 length equals 16 residues. Trimming removed 2 bases at V and 6 bases at J, with 20 bases between. DNA for the CDR3: TGTGCCAGCAGTTACCCCTGGAAGGGGCGGCTACTCGAGCAGTACTTC. This codes for CASSYPWKGRLLEQYF.

The rearrangement links TRBV9 to TRBJ1-1, with 9 bases fitting TRBD1. The CDR3 runs to 17 residues. Germline V gene lookup returns CDR1 SGDLS and CDR2 YYNGEE. Trimming removed 4 bases from V and 1 base from J; junction bases left unmatched: 11. CDR3 loop: CASSIGTGTRRNTEAFF. In DNA form, the CDR3 reads TGTGCCAGCAGCATAGGGACAGGGACTCGGCGGAACACTGAAGCTTTCTTT.

The chain recombines TRBV3-1 (or the pseudogene TRBV3-2) with TRBJ2-3; no definite D call. Germline lookup yields CDR1 LGHDT and CDR2 YNNKEL (reference sequence). Trimming stripped 3 bases from V and 3 bases from J, with 19 bases between. CDR3 length equals 17 residues. CDR3 sequence reads: CASSQAFVTVATDTQYF. The CDR3 DNA is TGTGCCAGCAGCCAGGCCTTCGTCACCGTAGCAACAGATACGCAGTATTTT.

V gene TRBV7-5 combines with J gene TRBJ1-2; the table's D call of TRBD1 was not tested on the DNA. TRBV7-5 counts as a pseudogene. The CDR3 is made up of 20 amino acids. CDR3 nucleotides: TGTGTCAGAAGCCGAACTCACCCCTCGACAGAACATGAAACTAACTATGGCTACACCTTC. It encodes CVRSRTHPSTEHETNYGYTF.

This chain links TRBV2 with TRBJ1-2, with D possibly TRBD1 on 5 matching bases. The length of the CDR3 is 14 residues. In germline, CDR1 is SNHLY, CDR2 FYNNEI. Trimming left V 2 bases short and J 4 bases short, with 11 bases between. The CDR3 protein is CASSETRGFYGYTF. In nucleotides, the CDR3 is TGTGCCAGCAGTGAAACCCGGGGGTTCTATGGCTACACCTTC.